Listed below are T cell receptor beta chains from one sample, sequenced in a study of T cells in localized non-small cell lung cancer. Using immunoSEQ multiplex PCR, the repertoire was profiled, and TCRdb retains in-frame clones only, with some absent. Of tens of thousands of clones listed, around 90% are singletons. The sample was peripheral blood, taken before any cancer treatment. Source of these receptors: a man aged 35 to 69 with stage I squamous cell lung carcinoma. CDR3s include the opening cysteine and the closing phenylalanine or tryptophan. A D gene is named only where the DNA matches it firmly. A clone size is listed for some rows: how often the clone was seen (once, few, many), or a class if it is expanded.

>-|TRBJ1-1|-|TRBV6-6
TGTGCCAGCAGTTACCGGGAGGTGAACACTGAAGCTTTCTTT
CASSYREVNTEAFF
>-|TRBJ2-7|-|TRBV9
TGTGCCAGCAGCGTAGCTTTAGGTTACGAGCAGTACTTC
CASSVALGYEQYF
>once|TRBJ1-4|-|TRBV18
TGTGCCAGCTCACCCTTCGGGGAAGGATTGAGCGAAAAACTGTTTTTT
CASSPFGEGLSEKLFF
>-|TRBJ2-7|TRBD2|TRBV2
TGTGCCAGCAGTCGGGACTATTCCGACGAGCAGTACTTC
CASSRDYSDEQYF
>-|TRBJ2-2|TRBD1|TRBV5-1
TGCGCCAGCACCTGGACAGGAACTAACACCGGGGAGCTGTTTTTT
CASTWTGTNTGELFF
>medium-sized|TRBJ1-1|TRBD1|TRBV11-2
TGTGCCAGCAGGGGACAGAAACTCATGAACACTGAAGCTTTCTTT
CASRGQKLMNTEAFF
>-|TRBJ2-2|-|TRBV12-5
TGTGCTAGTGGTTTGCAGAGGAGCGGGAACACCGGGGAGCTGTTTTTT
CASGLQRSGNTGELFF
>few|TRBJ1-1|-|TRBV6-1
TGTGCCAGCAGTGCCGTACCCAGCAGGGCTTTCTTT
CASSAVPSRAFF
>-|TRBJ2-7|-|TRBV7-3
TGTGCCAGCAGCGAAGCATTCGGGACAAGCTACGAGCAGTACTTC
CASSEAFGTSYEQYF
>once|TRBJ2-5|-|TRBV2
TGTGCCAGCAGTGAACAGCAAGAGACCCAGTACTTC
CASSEQQETQYF
>few|TRBJ1-1|-|TRBV5-1
TGCGCCAGCAGCTTGGCAACCCAGGGGACTGAAGCTTTCTTT
CASSLATQGTEAFF
>-|TRBJ2-5|-|TRBV6-6
TGTGCCAGCAGTTCGGCAGGGTCGGGGGAGACCCAGTACTTC
CASSSAGSGETQYF
>few|TRBJ1-5|-|TRBV9
TGTGCCAGCAGCGTAACGGGGCAAAACAATCAGCCCCAGCATTTT
CASSVTGQNNQPQHF
>few|TRBJ1-1|-|TRBV2
TGTGCCAGCAGTGAAAGGCAACCTACTGAAGCTTTCTTT
CASSERQPTEAFF
>-|TRBJ2-1|-|TRBV7-9
TGTGCCAGCAGCCCTCCTGGACAGATTTACAATGAGCAGTTCTTC
CASSPPGQIYNEQFF
>-|TRBJ1-6|TRBD1|TRBV10-3
TGTGCCATCAGGCGGACAGGGGATAATTCACCCCTCCACTTT
CAIRRTGDNSPLHF
>-|TRBJ1-6|-|TRBV28
TGTGCCAGCATCGGGGTCGGGGGATATAATTCACCCCTCCACTTT
CASIGVGGYNSPLHF
>-|TRBJ1-3|-|TRBV7-9
TGTGCCAGCACCGATTACGAGGTTGGAAACACCATATATTTT
CASTDYEVGNTIYF
>-|TRBJ1-5|TRBD1|TRBV19
TGTGCCAGTAGGCCCGGGACAGGAAGCAGTCAGCCCCAGCATTTT
CASRPGTGSSQPQHF
>-|TRBJ1-1|-|TRBV7-8
TGTGCCAGCAGCTTAGACAGCAACACTGAAGCTTTCTTT
CASSLDSNTEAFF
>-|TRBJ1-1|-|TRBV7-6
TGTGCCAGCAGCTCCCAACAGAACACTGAAGCTTTCTTT
CASSSQQNTEAFF
>-|TRBJ2-2|TRBD1|TRBV18
TGTGCCAGCTCACCCATGACAGGGGGCCACGCCGGGGAGCTGTTTTTT
CASSPMTGGHAGELFF
>-|TRBJ1-2|-|TRBV7-9
TGTGCCAGCAGCTTTTCCACAGGAGATGCCTTGGGGGGCTACACCTTC
CASSFSTGDALGGYTF
>-|TRBJ2-1|-|TRBV2
TGTGCCAGCAGTGAAGATGTGGGGTCAGGGAGGTTCTTC
CASSEDVGSGRFF
>once|TRBJ2-1|-|TRBV7-8
TGTGCCAGCAGCTTAGCGGGCAGGCACAATGAGCAGTTCTTC
CASSLAGRHNEQFF
>-|TRBJ2-1|-|TRBV5-1
TGCGCCAGCAGCAAGGAGGGATACAATGAGCAGTTCTTC
CASSKEGYNEQFF
>-|TRBJ1-3|-|TRBV5-6
TGTGCCAGCAGCTTGGTTGGGGCGCAGATCGGGAATTTT
CASSLVGAQIGNF
>-|TRBJ1-1|-|TRBV11-3
TGTGCCAGCAGCTTAGAGGGCAGGTCCAGTTCAGCTTTCTTT
CASSLEGRSSSAFF
>-|TRBJ2-1|TRBD2|TRBV7-6
TGTGCCAGCAGCAGGGGCGGGGGGCCTAGTTCTGAGCAGTTCTTC
CASSRGGGPSSEQFF
>few|TRBJ1-1|-|TRBV19
TGTGCCAGTAACAGAAGGGGAGCGGAGACTGAAGCTTTCTTT
CASNRRGAETEAFF
>-|TRBJ1-4|-|TRBV9
TGTGCCAGCAGCGTAGCATCAGGACAGTCCGGTGAAAAACTGTTTTTT
CASSVASGQSGEKLFF
>-|TRBJ1-1|-|TRBV28
TGTGCCAGCAGTTGGGGCATAAAGGGAGCTTTCTTT
CASSWGIKGAFF
>-|TRBJ1-6|-|TRBV7-9
TGTGCCAGCAGCTTAGAGGGGCCGAATTCACCCCTCCACTTT
CASSLEGPNSPLHF
>-|TRBJ2-7|TRBD2|TRBV6-5
TGTGCCAGCAGTTACGCGGGGGTTAGCTCCTACGAGCAGTACTTC
CASSYAGVSSYEQYF
>once|TRBJ1-2|TRBD1|TRBV15
TGTGCCACCAGCAGCTATCTCAAAAGGACAGGGGTCTATGGCTACACCTTC
CATSSYLKRTGVYGYTF
>-|TRBJ1-2|-|TRBV6-6
TGTGCCAGCAGCCTCGTGGCCAGGGAAGGCTACACCTTC
CASSLVAREGYTF
>-|TRBJ2-3|-|TRBV15
TGTGCCACCAGCAGAGATAAGCGGTTGGGGGTCGGGACAGATACGCAGTATTTT
CATSRDKRLGVGTDTQYF
>-|TRBJ1-2|-|TRBV5-5
TGTGCCAGCAGTTCTTTGACAGCCTCGAAAGGCTACACCTTC
CASSSLTASKGYTF
>once|TRBJ2-7|TRBD1|TRBV2
TGTGCCAGCAGTGAAGGACAGGGAGCGCGCGAGCAGTACTTC
CASSEGQGAREQYF
>-|TRBJ1-1|-|TRBV5-1
TGCGCCAGCAGCTTGGAGGATACACGCACTGAAGCTTTCTTT
CASSLEDTRTEAFF
>-|TRBJ1-2|-|TRBV5-4
TGTGCCAGCAGCTTTGGGACACCAATCTATGGCTACACCTTC
CASSFGTPIYGYTF
>-|TRBJ2-7|-|TRBV6-5
TGTGCCAGCAGTTACTCGGCGGGGGCTTCCTACGAGCAGTACTTC
CASSYSAGASYEQYF
>-|TRBJ1-2|-|TRBV27
TGTGCCAGCAGTCCACCTCTCAGCCGGGGGATTGGCTATGGCTACACCTTC
CASSPPLSRGIGYGYTF
>-|TRBJ1-1|-|TRBV5-4
TGTGCCAGCAGCTTGGCGGGAGGGGCGTTGGGAACTGAAGCTTTCTTT
CASSLAGGALGTEAFF
>-|TRBJ2-3|TRBD2|TRBV7-7
TGTGCCAGCAGCCCAGTGATAGCGGGGGGGCCTGATACGCAGTATTTT
CASSPVIAGGPDTQYF
>-|TRBJ2-1|-|TRBV5-1
TGCGCCAGCAGCTTGGCCGTGAGCAGAAGCTCCTACAATGAGCAGTTCTTC
CASSLAVSRSSYNEQFF
>-|TRBJ1-1|-|TRBV5-6
TGTGCCAGCAGCTTCGCCGGTCGTCCGAACACTGAAGCTTTCTTT
CASSFAGRPNTEAFF
>-|TRBJ1-1|-|TRBV9
TGTGCCAGCAGCGTAGGGACGGTGTTGAACACTGAAGCTTTCTTT
CASSVGTVLNTEAFF
>-|TRBJ2-5|-|TRBV7-2
TGTGCCAGCAGCTTGGATCGGGGGCTCCAAGAGACCCAGTACTTC
CASSLDRGLQETQYF
>few|TRBJ2-7|-|TRBV19
TGTGCCAGTAGTTCCCGCTACGAGCAGTACTTC
CASSSRYEQYF
>-|TRBJ2-2|-|TRBV25-1
TGTGCCAGCAGTGGACACGGACGACTCACCGGGGAGCTGTTTTTT
CASSGHGRLTGELFF
>few|TRBJ1-1|-|TRBV5-4
TGTGCCAGCAGCTCCCGGGACCTCATGAACACTGAAGCTTTCTTT
CASSSRDLMNTEAFF
>once|TRBJ1-1|TRBD1|TRBV5-1
TGCGCCAGCAGCCAGTCACAGGGGGCTCTTTTGGCTTTCTTT
CASSQSQGALLAFF